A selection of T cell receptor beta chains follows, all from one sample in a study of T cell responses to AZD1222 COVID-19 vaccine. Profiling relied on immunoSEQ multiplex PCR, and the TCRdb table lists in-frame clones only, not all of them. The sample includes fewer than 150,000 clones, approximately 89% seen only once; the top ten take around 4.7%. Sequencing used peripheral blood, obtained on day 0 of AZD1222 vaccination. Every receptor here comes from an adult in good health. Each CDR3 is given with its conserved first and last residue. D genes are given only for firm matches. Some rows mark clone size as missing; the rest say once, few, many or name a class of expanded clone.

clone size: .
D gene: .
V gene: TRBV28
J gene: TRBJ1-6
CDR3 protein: CASSGERHLNSPLHF
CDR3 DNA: TGTGCCAGCAGCGGAGAAAGACACCTTAATTCACCCCTCCACTTT

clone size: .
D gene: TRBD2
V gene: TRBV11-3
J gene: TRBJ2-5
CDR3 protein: CASSSGLAGGRGETQYF
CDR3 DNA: TGTGCCAGCAGCTCTGGACTAGCGGGGGGCCGGGGGGAGACCCAGTACTTC

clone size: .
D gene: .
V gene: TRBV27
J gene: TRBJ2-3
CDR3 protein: CASSLTDTQYF
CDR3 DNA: TGTGCCAGCAGTCTCACAGATACGCAGTATTTT

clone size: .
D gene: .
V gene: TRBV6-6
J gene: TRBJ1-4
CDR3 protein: CASSQSKGRVGEKLFF
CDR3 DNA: TGTGCCAGCAGCCAATCTAAGGGGAGGGTGGGTGAAAAACTGTTTTTT

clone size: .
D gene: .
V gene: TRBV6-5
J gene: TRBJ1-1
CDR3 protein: CASSPGGGAFF
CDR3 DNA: TGTGCCAGCAGTCCCGGGGGTGGCGCTTTCTTT

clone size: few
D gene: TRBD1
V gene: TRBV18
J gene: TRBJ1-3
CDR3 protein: CASSPGTGFAGNTIYF
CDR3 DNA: TGTGCCAGCTCACCAGGGACAGGGTTCGCCGGAAACACCATATATTTT

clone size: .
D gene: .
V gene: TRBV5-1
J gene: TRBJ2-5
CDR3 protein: CASSFSLEKTQYF
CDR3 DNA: TGCGCCAGCAGCTTCTCCCTCGAAAAGACCCAGTACTTC

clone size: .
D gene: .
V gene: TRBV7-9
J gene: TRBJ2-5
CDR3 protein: CASSLGYRESETQYF
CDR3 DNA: TGTGCCAGCAGCTTAGGTTACAGGGAGAGCGAGACCCAGTACTTC

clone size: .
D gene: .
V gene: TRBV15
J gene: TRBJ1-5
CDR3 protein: CATRRLGDPGEINQPQHF
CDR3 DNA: TGTGCCACCCGTCGTTTAGGAGATCCAGGGGAAATCAATCAGCCCCAGCATTTT

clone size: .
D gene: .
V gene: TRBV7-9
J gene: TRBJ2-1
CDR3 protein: CASSSGNEQFF
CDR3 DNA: TGTGCCAGCAGCTCTGGGAATGAGCAGTTCTTC

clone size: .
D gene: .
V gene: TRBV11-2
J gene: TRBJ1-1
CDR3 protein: CASSLEAALNTEAFF
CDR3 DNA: TGTGCCAGCAGCTTAGAGGCAGCCTTGAACACTGAAGCTTTCTTT

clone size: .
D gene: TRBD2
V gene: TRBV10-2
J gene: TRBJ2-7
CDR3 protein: CASGIRLAGAYGDYEQYF
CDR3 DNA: TGCGCCAGCGGGATAAGACTAGCGGGAGCCTACGGGGATTACGAGCAGTACTTC

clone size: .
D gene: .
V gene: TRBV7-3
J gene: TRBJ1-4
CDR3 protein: CASSPDGEKLFF
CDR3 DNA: TGTGCCAGCAGCCCCGACGGGGAAAAACTGTTTTTT

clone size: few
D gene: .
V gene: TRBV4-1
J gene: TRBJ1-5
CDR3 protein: CASSQGDSFSQPQHF
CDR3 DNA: TGCGCCAGCAGCCAAGGCGACAGCTTCTCCCAGCCCCAGCATTTT

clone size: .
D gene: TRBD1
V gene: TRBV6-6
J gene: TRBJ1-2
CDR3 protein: CATNRDSLIYGYTF
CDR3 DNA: TGTGCCACGAACCGGGACAGCTTAATCTATGGCTACACCTTC

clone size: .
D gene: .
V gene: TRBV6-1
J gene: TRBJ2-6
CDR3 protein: CASREGVSSGANVLTF
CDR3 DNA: TGTGCCAGCAGGGAAGGGGTTTCCTCTGGGGCCAACGTCCTGACTTTC

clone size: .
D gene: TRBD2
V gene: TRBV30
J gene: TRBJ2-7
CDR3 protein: CAWGGLVNEQYF
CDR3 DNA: TGTGCCTGGGGGGGACTAGTTAACGAGCAGTACTTC